Listed below are T cell receptor beta chains from one sample, sequenced in a study of OX40 agonist ivuxolimab in advanced cancers. Only in-frame clones appear in the TCRdb table, and some are missing; sequencing was by immunoSEQ multiplex PCR. Found here are 65,000 to 70,000 clones, about three quarters of them singletons; the top ten hold around 2%. The sample consisted of CD4+ or CD8+ T cells sorted from blood, taken in a trial of the OX40 agonist ivuxolimab. The receptor source for this set is an adult with an advanced solid tumor such as melanoma, head and neck, liver or kidney cancer. Each CDR3 is given without its conserved first and last residue.

J gene,V gene,CDR3 length,CDR3 protein
TRBJ2-5,TRBV25-1,9,ASSFQETQY
TRBJ2-2,TRBV19,14,ASSIDLGLNTGELF
TRBJ2-1,TRBV4-2,17,ASSLRASGGSSSYNEQF
TRBJ2-7,TRBV7-9,13,ASSGFGETSYEQY
TRBJ2-5,TRBV11-2,11,ASSFTRLETQY
TRBJ1-5,TRBV2,12,ASSKGRSNQPQH
TRBJ2-5,TRBV27,12,ASSWDRGAETQY
TRBJ1-1,TRBV29-1,12,SVDPSMAAAEAF
TRBJ1-6,TRBV30,13,AIKLALVRNSPLH
TRBJ2-3,TRBV6-1,14,ASSEESRWGADTQY